This T cell receptor beta chain was documented in a study of T cell responses to AZD1222 COVID-19 vaccine. Worth noting for this clone: What it binds is not known.

The germline CDR1 and CDR2 sequences are SGHRS and YFSETQ. The CDR3 is 15 amino acids. Trimming stripped 3 bases from V and 0 bases from J, with 12 bases between. Study-wide findings and caveats: All repertoire sampling was performed exclusively after the peak T cell response.

Using immunoSEQ multiplex PCR, the repertoire was profiled, and TCRdb retains in-frame clones only, with some absent. The sample yields around 130,000 clones, approximately 90% seen once. This chain links TRBV5-1 with TRBJ1-1; D possibly corresponds to TRBD1 (5 bases). The clonotype comes from an adult who received the MenACWY meningococcal vaccine as a control. The source was peripheral blood, collected 28 days after the second dose of the MenACWY control vaccine. As DNA, the CDR3 is TGCGCCAGCAGCTCGGGACGGCTAATGAACACTGAAGCTTTCTTT. This gives the protein CASSSGRLMNTEAFF. The whole variable domain, filled in from reference TRBV5-1 and TRBJ1-1, reads KAGVTQTPRYLIKTRGQQVTLSCSPISGHRSVSWYQQTPGQGLQFLFEYFSETQRNKGNFPGRFSGRQFSNSRSEMNVSTLELGDSALYLCASSSGRLMNTEAFFGQGTRLTVV.